Shown below are 18 T cell receptor beta chains from a single sample sequenced in a study of blood T cell repertoires in COVID-19. This table comes from immunoSEQ multiplex PCR, and its TCRdb copy is limited to in-frame clones, with some not included. The table has 200,000 to 250,000 clones, 85% to 90% seen once; the top ten hold more than 1.4%. Material: peripheral blood. Every receptor here comes from a man between 18 and 29 years old with active or convalescent COVID-19.

This chain connects TRBV28 to TRBJ1-6, with TRBD1 as a possible D gene (5 bases). The CDR3 length is 14 residues. CDR1 MDHEN and CDR2 SYDVKM come from the germline V gene. V lost 4 bases, J lost 8 bases, and 12 bases lay in between. CDR3 DNA sequence: TGTGCCAGCAGTTCCCCAGGGTCGGATTCACCCCTCCACTTT. Its protein product is CASSSPGSDSPLHF.

The rearrangement joins TRBV4-3 to TRBJ1-2, with no clear D. The CDR3 contains 15 residues. The V end was cut by 0 bases, the J end by 5 bases, with 13 bases between. The germline CDR1 and CDR2 sequences are LGHNA and YSLEER. The CDR3 region is CASSQDGPPGYGYTF. In DNA form, the CDR3 reads TGCGCCAGCAGCCAAGACGGACCCCCGGGGTATGGCTACACCTTC.

CDR3 DNA: TGTGCCATCAGAGAAAAGGGACTAGCGGGAGGTACAGATACGCAGTATTTT. Protein sequence: CAIREKGLAGGTDTQYF. The genes are TRBV10-3 and TRBJ2-3; 15 bases match TRBD2. J was trimmed by 3 bases and V by 6 bases; bases with no gene match: 7. There are 17 residues in the CDR3. CDR1 and CDR2 from the germline V gene are ENHRY and SYGVKD.

V and J are TRBV25-1 and TRBJ1-1; the D gene is possibly TRBD1 (5 bases). The germline CDR1 and CDR2 sequences are MGHDK and SYGVNS. The CDR3 is 16 residues long. V lost 5 bases, J lost 4 bases, and 20 bases lay in between. For the CDR3, the DNA is TGTGCCAGCAGTTTGGGGGGAGGCGGGGCAGGCACTGAAGCTTTCTTT. This gives the protein CASSLGGGGAGTEAFF.

This chain connects TRBV4-2 to TRBJ1-5, with a possible D match to TRBD1 (5 bases). The CDR3 sequence is 16 residues long. Germline V CDR1 and CDR2: LGHNA, YNFKEQ. Trimming removed 4 bases at V and 2 bases at J, with 15 bases between. CDR3 protein: CASSPQAGWGNQPQHF. Here the CDR3 DNA reads TGTGCCAGCAGCCCACAGGCGGGGTGGGGCAATCAGCCCCAGCATTTT.

The chain employs TRBV5-1 and TRBJ1-5, with 8 bases fitting TRBD1. The ends lost 3 bases at V and 6 bases at J; junction bases unmatched: 8. Germline V CDR1 and CDR2: SGHRS, YFSETQ. This CDR3 is 15 amino acids long. CDR3 sequence: CASSSRQGRSQPQHF. CDR3 bases: TGCGCCAGCAGCTCCAGACAGGGGAGAAGTCAGCCCCAGCATTTT.

The chain is built from TRBV3-1 (or the pseudogene TRBV3-2) and TRBJ1-3, with D tentatively TRBD1 (5 bases). The CDR3 has 14 residues. Looked up from germline, CDR1 is LGHDT and CDR2 is YNNKEL (reference sequence). Trimming took 2 bases from V and 6 from J, leaving 11 bases between them. The CDR3 loop reads CASSQRDWKNTIYF. The CDR3 DNA reads TGTGCCAGCAGCCAAAGGGACTGGAAAAACACCATATATTTT.

The chain employs TRBV9 and TRBJ2-7, with TRBD2 matching over 15 bases. The V gene's germline CDR1 is SGDLS and CDR2 YYNGEE. This CDR3 spans 16 amino acids. Germline trimming cut 4 bases from V and 4 bases from J; bases unmatched to any gene: 6. CDR3 DNA: TGTGCCAGCAGCCCAGGACTAGCGGGAGGGCTATACGAGCAGTACTTC. It specifies CASSPGLAGGLYEQYF.

The chain recombines TRBV6-1 with TRBJ1-2; perhaps TRBD1 as D (6 bases). The germline V gene has CDR1 MNHNS and CDR2 SASEGT. There are 17 residues in the CDR3. V was clipped by 3 bases and J by 4 bases, with 21 bases between them. The CDR3 protein is CASSERGWGQRSYGYTF. Here the CDR3 DNA reads TGTGCCAGCAGTGAGAGGGGTTGGGGACAAAGAAGCTATGGCTACACCTTC.

CDR3 region: CSVVKRGGNTEAFF. The CDR3 nucleotides read TGCAGCGTTGTTAAAAGGGGGGGGAACACTGAAGCTTTCTTT. The J gene is TRBJ1-1, the V gene TRBV29-1, with D perhaps TRBD1 (6 bases). The CDR3 is made up of 14 amino acids. Germline CDR1 and CDR2: SQVTM and ANQGSEA. Trimming removed 4 bases at V and 1 base at J, with 13 bases between.

This sequence joins TRBV7-2 and TRBJ2-7; a possible D gene is TRBD2 (5 bases). Germline V gene lookup returns CDR1 SGHTA and CDR2 FQGNSA. The CDR3 totals 14 residues. Trimming pared 5 bases from V and 2 bases from J, leaving 13 bases between. The CDR3 DNA is TGTGCCAGCAGCCTAAGGACTCACCCCTACGAGCAGTACTTC. Protein: CASSLRTHPYEQYF.

This chain joins TRBV3-1 (or the pseudogene TRBV3-2) and TRBJ2-5; D is undetermined. The CDR3 consists of 13 residues. Deletions cut 0 bases from V and 5 bases from J, with 7 bases between. Germline V lookup: CDR1 LGHDT, CDR2 YNNKEL (reference sequence). CDR3 nucleotides: TGTGCCAGCAGCCAAGATTCGGAGGAGACCCAGTACTTC. It translates to CASSQDSEETQYF.

The chain recombines TRBV14 with TRBJ2-3, with D tentatively TRBD2 (5 bases). Germline values: CDR1 SGHDN, CDR2 FVKESK. Trimming left V 2 bases short and J 2 bases short, with 11 bases between. The CDR3 spans 15 residues. The CDR3 reads CASSQPRLNTDTQYF. CDR3 DNA: TGTGCCAGCAGCCAACCGAGACTAAACACAGATACGCAGTATTTT.

This clone was seen once. V usage is TRBV19 and J usage is TRBJ2-3, with TRBD2 matching 9 bases. Germline loops: CDR1 LNHDA, CDR2 SQIVND (reference sequence). The CDR3 totals 15 residues. J gave up 6 bases and V 1 base, and 5 bases lay outside the gene matches. The CDR3 loop is CASSIASGIGDTQYF. In nucleotides, the CDR3 is TGTGCCAGTAGTATAGCTAGCGGGATCGGGGATACGCAGTATTTT.

The chain carries TRBV19 and TRBJ1-5, with TRBD1 matching 8 bases. The CDR3 length is 14 residues. J lost 4 bases, V lost 5 bases, and 4 bases had no gene match. Germline assignment: CDR1 LNHDA and CDR2 SQIVND (reference sequence). In nucleotides, the CDR3 is TGTGCCAGTAGTGGGGGACAGGTGAATCAGCCCCAGCATTTT. It specifies CASSGGQVNQPQHF.

DNA of the CDR3: TGTGCCAGCAGCGCAACCGGGACAGGGGTACAGCCCCAGCATTTT. Translated, it gives CASSATGTGVQPQHF. This chain links TRBV5-6 with TRBJ1-5; 10 positions agree with TRBD1. The CDR3 contains 15 residues. Trimming removed 4 bases from V and 7 bases from J; junction bases left unmatched: 8. Germline CDR1 and CDR2: SGHDT and YYEEEE. Full variable domain (rest looked up from reference TRBV5-6 and TRBJ1-5): DAGVTQSPTHLIKTRGQQVTLRCSPKSGHDTVSWYQQALGQGPQFIFQYYEEEERQRGNFPDRFSGHQFPNYSSELNVNALLLGDSALYLCASSATGTGVQPQHFGDGTRLSIL.

The chain has TRBV7-8 and TRBJ2-7, with a tentative D call TRBD2 (6 bases). This CDR3 is built from 15 residues. V lost 4 bases and J 3 bases, leaving 16 bases between the germline ends. Per the germline V gene, CDR1 is SGHVS and CDR2 is FQNEAQ. The chain's CDR3 is CASSSRAQGGYEQYF. The CDR3 DNA sequence: TGTGCCAGCAGCTCGAGGGCGCAGGGAGGCTACGAGCAGTACTTC.

This rearrangement joins TRBV5-4 to TRBJ2-2, with 10 bases aligning to TRBD1. The V gene's germline CDR1 is SGHNT and CDR2 YYREEE (reference sequence). The ends lost 3 bases at V and 6 bases at J; junction bases unmatched: 11. The CDR3 sequence is 17 residues long. The CDR3 DNA follows: TGTGCCAGCAGCTGGGGGACAGGGGTTATCCCTTCCGGGGAGCTGTTTTTT. The encoded protein is CASSWGTGVIPSGELFF.